There are many counts of the clone carrying this T cell receptor beta chain. The sample is drawn from a study of sequential checkpoint blockade in melanoma. This CDR3 spans 14 amino acids. Trimming left V 4 bases short and J 2 bases short, with 11 bases between. Germline V lookup: CDR1 SGHVS, CDR2 FNYEAQ. Clones were sequenced by immunoSEQ multiplex PCR, and TCRdb holds only the in-frame ones, with some missing. Here the sample spans 13,000 or so clones, roughly a fifth being singletons. Regarding treatment: randomized to nivolumab then ipilimumab (arm A) or the reverse (arm B). The TCR originated in a human donor with melanoma. The sample here was tumor tissue (inferred from file names), taken from a patient given nivolumab and ipilimumab in sequence. V gene TRBV7-6 combines with J gene TRBJ1-2, with D unclear. Here the CDR3 DNA reads TGTGCCAGCAGCTGGTACGGTTTAAACTATGGCTACACCTTC. Protein product: CASSWYGLNYGYTF.